These 31 T cell receptor beta chains share one sample of origin, sequenced in a study of Graves' ophthalmopathy and Graves' hyperthyroidism (dated by TCRdb to about 2018). Sequenced using an Illumina HiSeq 2000. For repertoire sequencing, the TCR beta CDR3 regions were amplified from RNA transcripts. A first-round RT-PCR used HTBI primers with the Qiagen OneStep RT-PCR kit, followed by a second-round multiplex PCR, size selection and purification. The public reads were reanalyzed by TCRdb: fastp trimming at Q25, MiXCR alignment, in-frame beta chains only. Rows merge per CDR3 protein into single entries with the most common DNA and genes. The sample table holds over a million distinct CDR3 sequences, of which roughly 35% were seen once. Over 8.5% of the sample is held by the ten biggest clonotypes. Sequencing was performed on peripheral blood or thyroid tissue (not recorded which). The receptors originated from an adult man with Graves' hyperthyroidism.

The V gene is TRBV28, the J gene TRBJ2-7; 7 bases are a match to TRBD2. The ends lost 5 bases at V and 6 bases at J; junction bases unmatched: 7. Germline V gene lookup returns CDR1 MDHEN and CDR2 SYDVKM. The CDR3 length is 13 residues. CDR3 protein: CASSGGTTTEQYF. In DNA, the CDR3 is TGTGCCAGCAGTGGGGGGACTACTACCGAGCAGTACTTC.

This clonotype was detected ten times or more. The rearrangement uses TRBV7-9 and TRBJ1-5; a weak D match, TRBD1 (6 bases). The germline CDR1 and CDR2 sequences are SEHNR and FQNEAQ (reference sequence). CDR3 length: 15 residues. V was pared by 5 bases and J by 6 bases, with 17 bases between. The CDR3 loop is CASSAGRGAGQPQHF. DNA for the CDR3: TGTGCCAGCAGCGCGGGGCGGGGGGCAGGTCAGCCCCAGCATTTT.

In its sample, this clonotype was seen a few times. The chain couples TRBV7-8 to TRBJ1-1; D is undetermined. Germline CDR1 SGHVS, CDR2 FQNEAQ. V was shortened by 5 bases and J by 0 bases, with 16 bases between the two germline ends. The CDR3 length is 16 residues. DNA of the CDR3: TGTGCCAGCAGCCCCATGGGCGGCGGAGTGAACACTGAAGCTTTCTTT. It codes for CASSPMGGGVNTEAFF. Drawing the rest from reference TRBV7-8 and TRBJ1-1, the complete variable domain is GAGVSQSPRYKVAKRGQDVALRCDPISGHVSLFWYQQALGQGPEFLTYFQNEAQLDKSGLPSDRFFAERPEGSVSTLKIQRTQQEDSAVYLCASSPMGGGVNTEAFFGQGTRLTVV.

The rearrangement uses TRBV2 and TRBJ1-1; 10 bases agree with TRBD1. CDR1 SNHLY and CDR2 FYNNEI come from the germline V gene. The V gene end was trimmed by 11 bases and the J gene end by 5 bases; junction bases not matched to a gene: 11. CDR3 length equals 14 residues. The CDR3 spells CAASRDRGGTEAFF. DNA of the CDR3: TGTGCCGCAAGCCGGGACAGGGGAGGGACTGAAGCTTTCTTT. Full variable domain (rest looked up from reference TRBV2 and TRBJ1-1): EPEVTQTPSHQVTQMGQEVILRCVPISNHLYFYWYRQILGQKVEFLVSFYNNEISEKSEIFDDQFSVERPDGSNFTLKIRSTKLEDSAMYFCAASRDRGGTEAFFGQGTRLTVV.

J is TRBJ1-4 and V is TRBV9, with TRBD1 matching over 7 bases. This CDR3 spans 15 amino acids. CDR1 and CDR2 (germline): SGDLS, YYNGEE. V trimming: 0 bases; J trimming: 8 bases; junction bases outside the gene matches: 7. Here the CDR3 DNA reads TGTGCCAGCAGCGTAGCGACAGGGTTGGGCGAAAAACTGTTTTTT. Translating gives CASSVATGLGEKLFF.

The sample holds many counts of this clonotype. The chain uses TRBV2 and TRBJ2-7; D is possibly TRBD1 (5 bases). This CDR3 has 15 amino acids. Germline CDR1 SNHLY, CDR2 FYNNEI. Deletions cut 6 bases from V and 2 bases from J, with 17 bases between. For the CDR3, the DNA is TGTGCCAGCAGCCTTATGATCAGGGATCCCTACGAGCAGTACTTC. Residues: CASSLMIRDPYEQYF.

The chain uses TRBV12-3 or TRBV12-4 and TRBJ2-7; D perhaps matches TRBD2 (6 bases). Trimming cost V 3 bases and J 0 bases, with 21 bases left between them. CDR3 length equals 18 residues. The CDR3 DNA follows: TGTGCCAGCAGTTTTGTGGGAGGATTGGGATCCCTCTCCTACGAGCAGTACTTC. Translation gives CASSFVGGLGSLSYEQYF.

The V and J genes are TRBV10-3 and TRBJ1-2; weak D call: TRBD1 (5 bases). This CDR3 has 13 residues. V lost 10 bases and J lost 5, with 17 bases in between. The germline gives CDR1 ENHRY, CDR2 SYGVKD. The CDR3 protein is CASRSFGTYGYTF. The DNA for the CDR3 is TGTGCCAGCAGGTCCTTCGGGACGTATGGCTACACCTTC.

V is TRBV2 and J is TRBJ1-6; TRBD1 matches at 7 bases. Per germline, CDR1 SNHLY and CDR2 FYNNEI. This CDR3 has 14 residues. The CDR3 protein is CARVWKTGESPLHF. Written as DNA, the CDR3 is TGTGCTAGAGTTTGGAAAACAGGGGAGTCACCCCTCCACTTT.

This clonotype has a count of ten or more. The chain has TRBV6-5 and TRBJ1-2, with TRBD1 matching 7 bases. CDR3 length: 15 residues. V shed 6 bases, J shed 2 bases, and the junction held 9 bases outside the gene matches. Germline V gene lookup returns CDR1 MNHEY and CDR2 SVGAGI. In nucleotides, the CDR3 is TGTGCCAGCAGCTATCGCGCGGGACAGAACTATGGCTACACCTTC. As protein: CASSYRAGQNYGYTF.

The J gene is TRBJ2-6, the V gene TRBV11-2, with 10 bases fitting TRBD1. This CDR3 contains 18 residues. Germline V CDR1 and CDR2: SGHAT, FQNNGV. V shed 5 bases and J 0 bases; nucleotides not matched to a gene: 7. The DNA for the CDR3 is TGTGCCAGCAGCATGACCGGGACAGGGGTCTCTGGGGCCAACGTCCTGACTTTC. It yields the protein CASSMTGTGVSGANVLTF.

This clonotype has a single count. One junction end does not reproduce the germline sequence, and a read error may be involved. V and J are TRBV7-8 and TRBJ1-3; D unclear. The CDR3 is 16 residues long. Germline loops: CDR1 SGHVS, CDR2 FQNEAQ. CDR3 coding DNA: TGTGCCAGCAGCTTAGTGCCGGGTGTTATTCGGAACACCGTATATTTT. This sequence encodes CASSLVPGVIRNTVYF.

In this sample, this clonotype turned up a few times. The chain joins TRBV5-1 to TRBJ2-7; D is uncertain. The CDR3 spans 15 residues. Germline V gene sequence: CDR1 SGHRS, CDR2 YFSETQ. With 1 base removed from V and 3 bases from J, the gap between germline ends came to 14 bases. The CDR3 loop reads CASSLPVEEGYEQYF. CDR3 nucleotide sequence: TGCGCCAGCAGCTTGCCCGTCGAAGAAGGCTACGAGCAGTACTTC.

V is TRBV6-2 or TRBV6-3 and J is TRBJ1-4; D is perhaps TRBD1 (5 bases). Germline lookup yields CDR1 MNHEY and CDR2 SVGEGT. The CDR3 is 14 amino acids. The ends were cut back, 5 bases at V and 7 bases at J, with 14 bases in the middle. CDR3 loop: CASSPRVLGEKLFF. CDR3 in DNA: TGTGCCAGCAGTCCCAGGGTATTGGGTGAAAAACTGTTTTTT.

This clonotype has just a few counts. The chain carries TRBV20-1 and TRBJ1-5; D not resolved. The CDR3 consists of 13 residues. V was trimmed by 8 bases and J by 0 bases, leaving 11 bases between them. Germline V gene sequence: CDR1 DFQATT, CDR2 SNEGSKA (reference sequence). The CDR3 protein is CSLAGNSNQPQHF. CDR3 DNA: TGCAGTCTAGCCGGGAATAGCAATCAGCCCCAGCATTTT.

This clonotype was observed a few times. The chain carries TRBV12-3 or TRBV12-4 and TRBJ1-2, with D unclear. The CDR3 consists of 17 residues. The germline V and J ends were trimmed by 3 bases and 0 bases, with 17 bases remaining between them. The CDR3 loop is CASSFRFPDKTNYGYTF. CDR3 in DNA: TGTGCCAGCAGTTTTAGGTTCCCAGACAAGACTAACTATGGCTACACCTTC.

This clonotype appeared a few times. This chain uses TRBV5-6 with TRBJ1-5; a possible D gene is TRBD1 (6 bases). This CDR3 has 14 amino acids. CDR1 SGHDT and CDR2 YYEEEE come from the germline V gene. Deletions cut 4 bases from V and 5 bases from J, with 13 bases between. The CDR3 here is CASSRGQVHQPQHF. The CDR3 nucleotides read TGTGCCAGCAGCCGGGGGCAGGTCCATCAGCCCCAGCATTTT.

The table lists this clonotype with a few counts. The chain uses TRBV20-1 and TRBJ2-5, with D hard to call. V lost 6 bases to trimming and J lost 1 base, with 15 bases between them. Germline V gene lookup returns CDR1 DFQATT and CDR2 SNEGSKA (reference sequence). The length of the CDR3 is 14 residues. CDR3 amino acids: CSAMIMQSQETQYF. In nucleotides, the CDR3 is TGCAGTGCCATGATCATGCAGAGCCAAGAGACCCAGTACTTC.

On this clonotype itself: Being one base from a much bigger clone, this may be a read error. Here the CDR3 DNA reads TGTGCCATCAGTGAAGCGGGAGGATGGATCTATGGCTACACCTTC. This codes for CAISEAGGWIYGYTF. This chain links TRBV10-3 with TRBJ1-2; D is unresolved. Trimming cost V 3 bases and J 4 bases, with 15 bases left between them. Germline CDR1 ENHRY, CDR2 SYGVKD. CDR3 length: 15 residues.

This rearrangement joins TRBV20-1 to TRBJ1-2, with 7 bases lining up with TRBD1. V dropped 6 bases and J dropped 4; count of bases not matched to a gene: 14. The CDR3 spans 15 residues. The germline gives CDR1 DFQATT, CDR2 SNEGSKA (reference sequence). CDR3 nucleotide sequence: TGCAGTGCCCAAAGCACAGGGGCCGATAGCTATGGCTACACCTTC. It specifies CSAQSTGADSYGYTF.

V gene TRBV19 combines with J gene TRBJ1-6; TRBD1 agrees at 7 bases. The V segment lost 6 bases and the J segment 7 bases; nucleotides outside the gene matches: 9. Per the germline V gene, CDR1 is LNHDA and CDR2 is SQIVND (reference sequence). The CDR3 covers 15 residues. In DNA form, the CDR3 reads TGTGCCAGTAGCCTAGGGGGCAGCAAGAATTCACCCCTCCACTTT. Its protein product is CASSLGGSKNSPLHF. The full variable domain, rest sourced from reference TRBV19 and TRBJ1-6, is DGGITQSPKYLFRKEGQNVTLSCEQNLNHDAMYWYRQDPGQGLRLIYYSQIVNDFQKGDIAEGYSVSREKKESFPLTVTSAQKNPTAFYLCASSLGGSKNSPLHFGNGTRLTVT.

This clonotype was seen ten or more times. The chain is built from TRBV7-3 and TRBJ2-2; weak D call: TRBD2 (6 bases). Per germline, CDR1 SGHTA and CDR2 FQGTGA. Trimming pared 2 bases from V and 0 bases from J, leaving 16 bases between. This CDR3 is built from 18 residues. The CDR3 reads CASSLSVMASANTGELFF. The CDR3 region has the DNA TGTGCCAGCAGCTTATCGGTGATGGCTAGCGCGAACACCGGGGAGCTGTTTTTT.

Turning to this clonotype: The germline gene is not matched at one end of the junction; a read error may be the cause. This chain connects TRBV19 to TRBJ1-2; D ambiguous. The CDR3 totals 13 residues. Germline CDR1 is LNHDA and CDR2 is SQIVND (reference sequence). CDR3 sequence (DNA): TGTGCCGGTAGTATACTGGCAGAACATGGCTACACCTTC. It specifies CAGSILAEHGYTF.

Many counts were recorded for this clonotype. The genes are TRBV20-1 and TRBJ1-1; TRBD1 matches at 10 bases. Germline-derived CDR1 and CDR2 are DFQATT and SNEGSKA (reference sequence). This CDR3 contains 12 residues. V shed 6 bases and J 7 bases; nucleotides not matched to a gene: 5. CDR3 residues: CSARDRGFEAFF. CDR3 nucleotides: TGCAGTGCCAGGGACAGGGGATTTGAAGCTTTCTTT.

This clonotype has only a few counts. The V and J genes are TRBV18 and TRBJ2-7, with 8 bases that match TRBD2. The germline V gene encodes CDR1 KGHSH and CDR2 LQKENI. This CDR3 has 15 residues. With V trimmed by 1 base and J by 6 bases, 8 bases remained unmatched. The CDR3 reads CASSPRPGGASEQYF. As DNA, the CDR3 is TGTGCCAGCTCACCACGACCCGGGGGGGCCTCCGAGCAGTACTTC.

This clonotype has at least ten counts. The chain joins TRBV12-3 or TRBV12-4 to TRBJ1-5; the D gene is possibly TRBD1 (6 bases). V was trimmed by 5 bases and J by 3 bases, leaving 17 bases between them. This CDR3 comprises 16 residues. CDR3 amino acids: CASSPGRQALNQPQHF. For the CDR3, the DNA is TGTGCCAGCAGTCCAGGACGACAGGCCCTCAATCAGCCCCAGCATTTT.

The table lists this clonotype with a few counts. A read error may account for a junction end that differs from germline. The chain couples TRBV7-9 to TRBJ2-7, with 8 positions matching TRBD1. The length of the CDR3 is 14 residues. CDR1 and CDR2 (germline): SEHNR, FQNEAQ (reference sequence). CDR3 residues: CASSTTGESCEQYF. For the CDR3, the DNA is TGTGCCAGCAGCACGACAGGGGAGTCCTGCGAGCAGTACTTC.

This chain uses TRBV28 with TRBJ2-5, with 7 bases lining up with TRBD2. The CDR3 has 16 residues. Germline lookup yields CDR1 MDHEN and CDR2 SYDVKM. The V and J ends lost 3 bases and 0 bases, in that order; junction bases with no gene match: 7. The CDR3 sequence: CASSFWGGEDQETQYF. The CDR3 nucleotides are TGTGCCAGCAGTTTTTGGGGGGGAGAGGACCAAGAGACCCAGTACTTC.

This clonotype was picked up one time. The genes are TRBV29-1 and TRBJ1-2, with 8 bases aligning to TRBD1. This CDR3 has 12 residues. J lost 4 bases, V lost 6 bases, and 4 bases had no gene match. Germline CDR1 is SQVTM and CDR2 is ANQGSEA. The chain's CDR3 is CSVSTGVYGYTF. CDR3 DNA sequence: TGCAGCGTGTCGACAGGGGTCTATGGCTACACCTTC. The whole variable domain, filled in from reference TRBV29-1 and TRBJ1-2, reads SAVISQKPSRDICQRGTSLTIQCQVDSQVTMMFWYRQQPGQSLTLIATANQGSEATYESGFVIDKFPISRPNLTFSTLTVSNMSPEDSSIYLCSVSTGVYGYTFGSGTRLTVV.

The V gene is TRBV19, the J gene TRBJ1-1; 8 bases match TRBD1. The CDR3 runs 15 residues. V gave up 10 bases and J gave up 6 bases; unmatched junction bases: 16. Germline values: CDR1 LNHDA, CDR2 SQIVND (reference sequence). The CDR3 here is CATILPTGGLSEAFF. The CDR3 DNA follows: TGTGCCACCATACTCCCCACAGGGGGTCTCTCTGAAGCTTTCTTT.

The sample holds a few counts of this clonotype. The genes are TRBV14 and TRBJ2-3; D gene unclear. The V gene lost 4 bases and the J gene lost 6 bases, with 14 bases spanning the gap. Germline CDR1 SGHDN, CDR2 FVKESK. The CDR3 loop spans 14 amino acids. The CDR3: CASSPRPGMDTQYF. CDR3 nucleotide sequence: TGTGCCAGCAGCCCCCGACCCGGCATGGATACGCAGTATTTT.